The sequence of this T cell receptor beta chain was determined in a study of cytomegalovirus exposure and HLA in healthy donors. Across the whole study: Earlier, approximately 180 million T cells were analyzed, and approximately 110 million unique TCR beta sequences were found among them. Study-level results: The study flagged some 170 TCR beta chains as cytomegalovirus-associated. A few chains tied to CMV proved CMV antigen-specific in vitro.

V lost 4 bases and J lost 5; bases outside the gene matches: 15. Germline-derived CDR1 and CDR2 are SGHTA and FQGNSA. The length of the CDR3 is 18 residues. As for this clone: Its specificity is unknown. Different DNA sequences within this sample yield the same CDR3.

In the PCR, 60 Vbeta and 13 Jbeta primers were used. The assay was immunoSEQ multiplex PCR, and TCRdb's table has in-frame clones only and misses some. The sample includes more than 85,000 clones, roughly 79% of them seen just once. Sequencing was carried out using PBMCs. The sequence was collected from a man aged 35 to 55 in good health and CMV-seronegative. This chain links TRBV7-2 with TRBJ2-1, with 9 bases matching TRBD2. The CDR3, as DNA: TGTGCCAGCAGCTCCCGTCCCCCCAACAGCGGGGGGCACAATGAGCAGTTCTTC. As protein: CASSSRPPNSGGHNEQFF.